Below are 24 T cell receptor beta chains sequenced from a single sample in a study of blood T cell repertoires in COVID-19. Produced via immunoSEQ multiplex PCR; TCRdb's table is partial and in-frame only. Of a few hundred thousand clones listed, 85% are singletons. Sequencing input: peripheral blood. All receptors derive from a woman between 18 and 29 years old with acute or convalescent COVID-19.

This clone appeared a single time. J is TRBJ2-6 and V is TRBV29-1; weak D call: TRBD1 (5 bases). CDR3 length: 16 amino acids. CDR1 is SQVTM, CDR2 ANQGSEA, per germline. V lost 0 bases to trimming and J lost 0 bases, with 9 bases between them. The CDR3 sequence: CSVEDLRGSGANVLTF. The CDR3 DNA reads as TGCAGCGTTGAAGATCTTAGGGGCTCTGGGGCCAACGTCCTGACTTTC.

This chain connects TRBV5-1 to TRBJ2-1; no firm D call. Germline CDR1 is SGHRS and CDR2 is YFSETQ. This CDR3 spans 15 amino acids. The V and J ends lost 5 bases and 5 bases respectively, with 17 bases between them. CDR3 DNA: TGCGCCAGCAGTCCCGTACCCACTAATAACAATGAGCAGTTCTTC. It codes for CASSPVPTNNNEQFF.

This sequence joins TRBV5-1 and TRBJ2-7, with 7 bases that match TRBD1. This CDR3 is 14 amino acids long. Germline loops: CDR1 SGHRS, CDR2 YFSETQ. J gave up 3 bases and V 2 bases, and 5 bases lay outside the gene matches. The CDR3 region has the DNA TGCGCCAGCAGCTTTGACAGGGTGGGCTACGAGCAGTACTTC. This gives the protein CASSFDRVGYEQYF. The variable domain in full, completed from reference TRBV5-1 and TRBJ2-7, reads KAGVTQTPRYLIKTRGQQVTLSCSPISGHRSVSWYQQTPGQGLQFLFEYFSETQRNKGNFPGRFSGRQFSNSRSEMNVSTLELGDSALYLCASSFDRVGYEQYFGPGTRLTVT.

The J gene is TRBJ2-7, the V gene TRBV5-6, with 8 bases aligning to TRBD1. V was clipped by 4 bases and J by 2 bases; unmatched bases: 8. Germline loops: CDR1 SGHDT, CDR2 YYEEEE. The CDR3 spans 15 residues. The DNA of the CDR3 is TGTGCCAGCAGCAGACGAGGACAGGGAACCTACGAGCAGTACTTC. Translating gives CASSRRGQGTYEQYF.

This clone has a handful of counts. The chain couples TRBV6-4 to TRBJ1-2; TRBD1 matches 8 bases. V was pared by 5 bases and J by 4 bases, with 9 bases of the junction left unmatched. This CDR3 contains 15 residues. CDR1 is MRHNA, CDR2 SNTAGT, per germline. The DNA of the CDR3 is TGTGCCAGCAGTAAGACAGGGGACGGGATCTATGGCTACACCTTC. Translated, it gives CASSKTGDGIYGYTF.

This chain joins TRBV2 and TRBJ2-3, with 10 bases aligning to TRBD1. CDR1 and CDR2 (germline): SNHLY, FYNNEI. This CDR3 has 12 amino acids. V gave up 11 bases and J gave up 1 base; unmatched junction bases: 0. DNA for the CDR3: TGTGCCGGGACAGGGGGCACAGATACGCAGTATTTT. This codes for CAGTGGTDTQYF.

The chain has TRBV19 and TRBJ1-2, with D perhaps matching TRBD1 (6 bases). This CDR3 region has 14 residues. CDR1 is LNHDA, CDR2 SQIVND, per germline (reference sequence). The V and J ends lost 5 bases and 4 bases respectively, with 14 bases between them. This CDR3 reads CASSDSGTPYGYTF. The CDR3 DNA follows: TGTGCCAGTAGTGACTCCGGGACACCCTATGGCTACACCTTC.

J is TRBJ2-7 and V is TRBV6-5; tentative D call: TRBD1 (6 bases). The germline V gene encodes CDR1 MNHEY and CDR2 SVGAGI. There are 15 residues in the CDR3. Trimming pared 5 bases from V and 5 bases from J, leaving 19 bases between. The DNA for the CDR3 is TGTGCCAGCAGTCGGACCCAGGGGCTAGGGGACGAGCAGTACTTC. Translated: CASSRTQGLGDEQYF.

The V and J genes are TRBV6-2 or TRBV6-3 and TRBJ1-3, with a tentative D call TRBD1 (6 bases). Trimming pared 5 bases from V and 3 bases from J, leaving 17 bases between. Germline loops: CDR1 MNHEY, CDR2 SVGEGT. CDR3 length: 16 residues. The CDR3 spells CASSLPNRELGNTIYF. The CDR3 DNA follows: TGTGCCAGCAGTCTGCCGAACAGGGAGCTTGGAAACACCATATATTTT.

The chain joins TRBV9 to TRBJ2-5; possible D gene TRBD2, 6 bases. V dropped 1 base and J dropped 2 bases, with 12 bases sitting between them. Germline values: CDR1 SGDLS, CDR2 YYNGEE. The CDR3 spans 15 residues. The CDR3 spells CASSVYGSGQETQYF. CDR3 DNA sequence: TGTGCCAGCAGCGTATATGGTAGCGGACAAGAGACCCAGTACTTC.

The chain recombines TRBV28 with TRBJ2-7, with 7 bases fitting TRBD2. V lost 2 bases and J lost 6; bases outside the gene matches: 7. This CDR3 contains 14 residues. Germline CDR1 and CDR2: MDHEN and SYDVKM. CDR3 sequence: CASSLGGGKREQYF. CDR3 nucleotides: TGTGCCAGCAGTTTAGGGGGAGGGAAGCGCGAGCAGTACTTC.

The J gene is TRBJ2-2, the V gene TRBV7-3; 9 nucleotides align to TRBD2. This CDR3 is built from 18 residues. The trim removed 1 base at V and 0 bases at J, leaving 6 bases unmatched. Germline CDR1 and CDR2: SGHTA and FQGTGA. CDR3 nucleotides: TGTGCCAGCAGCTTAAGTCCAGCGGGGGGATCGAACACCGGGGAGCTGTTTTTT. Its translation is CASSLSPAGGSNTGELFF.

The chain is built from TRBV9 and TRBJ2-3; TRBD2 agrees at 11 bases. Trimming removed 3 bases from V and 1 base from J; junction bases left unmatched: 4. Germline CDR1 is SGDLS and CDR2 is YYNGEE. The length of the CDR3 is 16 residues. Written as DNA, the CDR3 is TGTGCCAGCAGCGGAGGGACTAGCGGACGCACAGATACGCAGTATTTT. It encodes CASSGGTSGRTDTQYF.

The chain links TRBV5-1 to TRBJ2-7, with D maybe TRBD1 (6 bases). The germline V and J ends were trimmed by 1 base and 2 bases, with 7 bases remaining between them. CDR1 and CDR2 from the germline V gene are SGHRS and YFSETQ. The CDR3 is made up of 13 amino acids. The CDR3 region is CASSLPGAYEQYF. As DNA, the CDR3 is TGCGCCAGCAGCTTGCCAGGGGCCTACGAGCAGTACTTC. The variable domain in full, with the rest retrieved from reference TRBV5-1 and TRBJ2-7, is KAGVTQTPRYLIKTRGQQVTLSCSPISGHRSVSWYQQTPGQGLQFLFEYFSETQRNKGNFPGRFSGRQFSNSRSEMNVSTLELGDSALYLCASSLPGAYEQYFGPGTRLTVT.

The chain couples TRBV30 to TRBJ2-3; 9 positions match TRBD1. Looked up from germline, CDR1 is GTSNPN and CDR2 is SVGIG (reference sequence). The CDR3 totals 16 residues. V trimming: 2 bases; J trimming: 3 bases; junction bases outside the gene matches: 9. CDR3 sequence: CAWSIIRDRATDTQYF. The CDR3 nucleotides are TGTGCCTGGAGTATAATCCGGGACAGGGCTACAGATACGCAGTATTTT.

The chain combines TRBV5-1 with TRBJ1-2, with D possibly matching TRBD1 (5 bases). The CDR3 is 14 amino acids. Deletions cut 6 bases from V and 5 bases from J, with 17 bases between. CDR1 and CDR2 (germline): SGHRS, YFSETQ. CDR3 DNA: TGCGCCAGCATCCCCGGCCCAGGGCCGTATGGCTACACCTTC. Protein: CASIPGPGPYGYTF.

The rearrangement joins TRBV19 to TRBJ1-5; no clear D gene. Germline V CDR1 and CDR2: LNHDA, SQIVND (reference sequence). The CDR3 sequence is 14 residues long. V lost 5 bases, J lost 3 bases, and 11 bases lay in between. The CDR3 here is CASSWRHVNQPQHF. Here the CDR3 DNA reads TGTGCCAGTAGTTGGCGACACGTCAATCAGCCCCAGCATTTT.

The chain recombines TRBV6-5 with TRBJ1-1; D perhaps matches TRBD1 (6 bases). Between the trimmed V and J ends, which lost 6 bases and 3 bases, there was a span of 14 bases. The CDR3 runs to 14 residues. CDR1 and CDR2 from the germline V gene are MNHEY and SVGAGI. The CDR3 is CASSSDRRYTEAFF. The CDR3 region has the DNA TGTGCCAGCAGCAGCGACAGGAGATACACTGAAGCTTTCTTT.

The rearrangement joins TRBV9 to TRBJ1-2, with D possibly TRBD1 on 5 matching bases. This CDR3 contains 12 residues. The germline V gene has CDR1 SGDLS and CDR2 YYNGEE. V lost 3 bases and J lost 8, with 11 bases in between. CDR3 DNA: TGTGCCAGCAGCGAGGGGTCGATAGGCTACACCTTC. It codes for CASSEGSIGYTF.

This clone was observed a single time. V and J are TRBV19 and TRBJ1-1, with unresolved D. The CDR3 contains 16 residues. Germline V gene data show CDR1 as LNHDA and CDR2 as SQIVND (reference sequence). V was pared by 3 bases and J by 2 bases, with 16 bases between. This CDR3 reads CASSIGRGVKNTEAFF. Written as DNA, the CDR3 is TGTGCCAGTAGTATTGGACGCGGGGTTAAAAACACTGAAGCTTTCTTT.

This sequence joins TRBV5-1 and TRBJ1-2; TRBD1 matches 8 bases. V lost 4 bases to trimming and J lost 6 bases; unmatched junction nucleotides: 8. CDR1 and CDR2 (germline): SGHRS, YFSETQ. CDR3 length equals 14 residues. The CDR3 spells CASSGGQVINGYTF. CDR3 in DNA: TGCGCCAGCAGCGGGGGACAGGTAATTAATGGCTACACCTTC.

The chain couples TRBV28 to TRBJ1-1; weak D call: TRBD1 (5 bases). V shed 8 bases and J shed 3 bases, with 13 bases lying between them. The CDR3 totals 13 residues. The germline gives CDR1 MDHEN, CDR2 SYDVKM. In DNA, the CDR3 is TGTGCCAGCTTTAAGACAGTCTACACTGAAGCTTTCTTT. Its protein product is CASFKTVYTEAFF. The complete variable domain, with remaining parts taken from reference TRBV28 and TRBJ1-1, reads DVKVTQSSRYLVKRTGEKVFLECVQDMDHENMFWYRQDPGLGLRLIYFSYDVKMKEKGDIPEGYSVSREKKERFSLILESASTNQTSMYLCASFKTVYTEAFFGQGTRLTVV.

This sequence joins TRBV6-5 and TRBJ2-6; the D is unclear. Between the trimmed V and J ends, which lost 6 bases and 0 bases, there was a span of 9 bases. The CDR3 loop spans 15 amino acids. The germline V gene has CDR1 MNHEY and CDR2 SVGAGI. DNA for the CDR3: TGTGCCAGCAGCCTCGTCGTCTCTGGGGCCAACGTCCTGACTTTC. Translating gives CASSLVVSGANVLTF.

This clone was picked up a small number of times. The CDR3 coding sequence is TGTGCCAGCAGCCCCCGGATAGCGGGGTCCCTCGGTGGCGGGGAGCTGTTTTTT. Amino acid sequence: CASSPRIAGSLGGGELFF. The chain carries TRBV4-2 and TRBJ2-2, with 8 bases lining up with TRBD2. Germline V gene sequence: CDR1 LGHNA, CDR2 YNFKEQ. The CDR3 is made up of 18 amino acids. V dropped 4 bases and J dropped 7; count of bases not matched to a gene: 17.